This T cell receptor beta chain was sequenced in a study of cytomegalovirus exposure and HLA in healthy donors. Study results and limitations: Apparent HLA restriction characterized most CMV-associated TCR beta chains in a later analysis. Later genetic work tied a missense DCLRE1C variant to beta-chain V and J trimming.

Note on this clone: The antigen is undetermined.

The germline CDR1 and CDR2 sequences are MGHRA and YSYEKL. Trimming took 0 bases from V and 7 from J; bases not matched to a gene: 12. The CDR3 length is 17 residues. The PCR used 60 Vbeta and 13 Jbeta primers. In the source study's methods: Unique TCR beta chains totaled about 78 million in a later count, with roughly 11 million of them shared. The table came from immunoSEQ multiplex PCR; TCRdb's copy has only in-frame clones and leaves some out. Clonal size and the V and J genes are those of that table, whereas D and trimming came from the DNA. This table holds about 110,000 clones, 50% to 70% found once.

Material: PBMCs. The chain is built from TRBV4-1 and TRBJ1-5, with TRBD1 identical over 7 bases. This TCR was sampled from a man between 25 and 39 years old in good health and CMV-seropositive. The chain's CDR3 is CASSQDDRDRVIQPQHF. Written as DNA, the CDR3 is TGCGCCAGCAGCCAAGATGATCGAGACAGGGTAATCCAGCCCCAGCATTTT.